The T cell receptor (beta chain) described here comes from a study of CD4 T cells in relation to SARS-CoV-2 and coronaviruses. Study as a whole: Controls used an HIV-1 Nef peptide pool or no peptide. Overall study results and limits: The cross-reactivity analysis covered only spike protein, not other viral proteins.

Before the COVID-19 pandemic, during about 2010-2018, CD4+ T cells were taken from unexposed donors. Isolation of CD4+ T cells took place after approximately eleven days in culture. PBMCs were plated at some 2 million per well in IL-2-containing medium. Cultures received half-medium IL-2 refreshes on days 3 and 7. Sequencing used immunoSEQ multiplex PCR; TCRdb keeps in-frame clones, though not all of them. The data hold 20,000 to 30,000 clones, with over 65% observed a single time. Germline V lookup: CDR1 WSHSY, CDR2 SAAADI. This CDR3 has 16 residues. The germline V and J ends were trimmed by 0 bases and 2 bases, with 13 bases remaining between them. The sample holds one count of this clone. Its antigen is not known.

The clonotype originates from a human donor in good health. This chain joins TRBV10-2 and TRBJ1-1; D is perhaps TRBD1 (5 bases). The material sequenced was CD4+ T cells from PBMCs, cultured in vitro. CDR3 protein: CASSESLGRGNTEAFF. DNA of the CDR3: TGCGCCAGCAGTGAGTCCCTGGGACGAGGAAACACTGAAGCTTTCTTT.